The 10 T cell receptor beta chains below come from one sample, sequenced in a study of cytomegalovirus exposure and HLA in healthy donors. PCR was performed using 60 Vbeta and 13 Jbeta primers. The method was immunoSEQ multiplex PCR; TCRdb's version includes in-frame clones alone and lacks a portion of them. The data show about 100,000 clones, more than 65% seen once. Source material: PBMCs. These receptors originate from a woman aged 18-35 years in good health and CMV-seronegative.

V gene TRBV27 combines with J gene TRBJ2-2; the D gene is possibly TRBD1 (5 bases). The CDR3 sequence is 15 residues long. In germline, CDR1 is MNHEY, CDR2 SMNVEV (reference sequence). Trimming removed 2 bases from V and 1 base from J, with 8 bases in between. CDR3 nucleotides: TGTGCCAGCAGTTTACGTCAGGGGAACACCGGGGAGCTGTTTTTT. This gives the protein CASSLRQGNTGELFF.

The rearrangement links TRBV9 to TRBJ2-2; TRBD2 is a possible D gene (5 bases). The CDR3 contains 13 residues. Trimming removed 3 bases at V and 5 bases at J, with 8 bases between. Per germline, CDR1 SGDLS and CDR2 YYNGEE. As DNA, the CDR3 is TGTGCCAGCAGCGCCACGGGGACCGGGGAGCTGTTTTTT. Translating gives CASSATGTGELFF. The whole variable domain, filled in from reference TRBV9 and TRBJ2-2, reads DSGVTQTPKHLITATGQRVTLRCSPRSGDLSVYWYQQSLDQGLQFLIQYYNGEERAKGNILERFSAQQFPDLHSELNLSSLELGDSALYFCASSATGTGELFFGEGSRLTVL.

A word on this clone: Other DNA sequences in this sample translate to the same CDR3. The chain recombines TRBV28 with TRBJ1-1; 9 nucleotides line up with TRBD1. The V segment lost 5 bases and the J segment 7 bases; nucleotides outside the gene matches: 8. The CDR3 runs 14 residues. CDR1 is MDHEN, CDR2 SYDVKM, per germline. The CDR3 loop is CASSQQGAKGEAFF. Written as DNA, the CDR3 is TGTGCCAGCAGTCAACAGGGGGCGAAAGGTGAAGCTTTCTTT. The variable domain in full, completed from reference TRBV28 and TRBJ1-1, reads DVKVTQSSRYLVKRTGEKVFLECVQDMDHENMFWYRQDPGLGLRLIYFSYDVKMKEKGDIPEGYSVSREKKERFSLILESASTNQTSMYLCASSQQGAKGEAFFGQGTRLTVV.

The CDR3 bases are TGCGCCAGCAGCTCAACCATAACACAGGGAGCCAAAAACATTCAGTACTTC. Translation gives CASSSTITQGAKNIQYF. The gene calls are TRBV5-1 and TRBJ2-4; a weak D match, TRBD1 (6 bases). V lost 3 bases, J lost 0 bases, and 16 bases lay in between. The CDR3 consists of 17 residues. Germline CDR1 is SGHRS and CDR2 is YFSETQ.

The CDR3 sequence: CASSLGGPEAFF. The CDR3 DNA reads TGTGCCAGCAGCCTGGGGGGTCCTGAAGCTTTCTTT. The genes are TRBV7-8 and TRBJ1-1, with D perhaps matching TRBD1 (5 bases). The length of the CDR3 is 12 residues. Germline CDR1 is SGHVS and CDR2 is FQNEAQ. The germline V and J ends were trimmed by 5 bases and 6 bases, with 10 bases remaining between them.

The V gene is TRBV18, the J gene TRBJ1-2; maybe TRBD1 (6 bases). There are 14 residues in the CDR3. Trimming took 4 bases from V and 1 from J, leaving 10 bases between them. Germline V lookup: CDR1 KGHSH, CDR2 LQKENI. CDR3 sequence: CASSHGQLNYGYTF. Written as DNA, the CDR3 is TGTGCCAGCTCACATGGACAGCTTAACTATGGCTACACCTTC. Full variable domain (remainder filled in from reference TRBV18 and TRBJ1-2): NAGVMQNPRHLVRRRGQEARLRCSPMKGHSHVYWYRQLPEEGLKFMVYLQKENIIDESGMPKERFSAEFPKEGPSILRIQQVVRGDSAAYFCASSHGQLNYGYTFGSGTRLTVV.

This clone was observed a single time. The chain links TRBV19 to TRBJ1-6, with D possibly matching TRBD1 (5 bases). The CDR3 consists of 14 residues. Trimming cost V 5 bases and J 4 bases, with 9 bases left between them. Germline-derived CDR1 and CDR2 are LNHDA and SQIVND (reference sequence). CDR3 sequence (DNA): TGTGCCAGTAGTCCCGGGACTTATAATTCACCCCTCCACTTT. It is translated as CASSPGTYNSPLHF.

The chain uses TRBV18 and TRBJ2-7; 13 bases are shared with TRBD2. CDR1 KGHSH and CDR2 LQKENI come from the germline V gene. There are 16 residues in the CDR3. The V gene end was trimmed by 3 bases and the J gene end by 7 bases; junction bases not matched to a gene: 9. The CDR3 sequence is CASSPPGLAGAQEQYF. As DNA, the CDR3 is TGTGCCAGCTCACCCCCCGGACTAGCGGGAGCGCAGGAGCAGTACTTC. The full variable domain, in which reference TRBV18 and TRBJ2-7 provide the parts outside the CDR3, is NAGVMQNPRHLVRRRGQEARLRCSPMKGHSHVYWYRQLPEEGLKFMVYLQKENIIDESGMPKERFSAEFPKEGPSILRIQQVVRGDSAAYFCASSPPGLAGAQEQYFGPGTRLTVT.

V and J are TRBV19 and TRBJ1-3; 7 nucleotides line up with TRBD1. With V trimmed by 4 bases and J by 2 bases, 5 bases remained unmatched. The CDR3 covers 15 residues. From germline, CDR1 is LNHDA and CDR2 SQIVND (reference sequence). DNA of the CDR3: TGTGCCAGTAGTAACGACAGGGAAGCTGGAAACACCATATATTTT. Translation gives CASSNDREAGNTIYF.

This rearrangement joins TRBV19 to TRBJ1-6; D might be TRBD1 (6 bases). This CDR3 comprises 13 residues. V dropped 6 bases and J dropped 13 bases, with 16 bases sitting between them. Germline loops: CDR1 LNHDA, CDR2 SQIVND (reference sequence). CDR3 bases: TGTGCCAGTAGCCCGGGACACCGAGGCCCCCTCCACTTT. Protein product: CASSPGHRGPLHF.